This TCR beta chain comes out of a study of neurological immune-mediated disorders. The V gene's germline CDR1 is SGHTA and CDR2 FQGNSA. CDR3 length: 14 residues. V was shortened by 7 bases and J by 3 bases, with 14 bases between the two germline ends. TCRdb ran MiXCR on the 5' RACE reads and lists one entry per CDR3 protein. This table holds around 14,000 distinct CDR3 sequences, about 7% found once. This clonotype has a count of ten or more. This chain connects TRBV7-2 to TRBJ2-3; TRBD2 is a possible D gene (5 bases). The source is a woman in her 40s in good health. Sequencing was performed on CD8+ T cells from blood. The CDR3 sequence is CASTRAGSTDTQYF. The CDR3 region has the DNA TGTGCCAGCACGAGGGCTGGATCGACAGATACGCAGTATTTT.